Listed here is a single TCR beta chain. This clonotype has at least ten counts. Its binding antigen is unknown. No clone much larger than this one lies a single base away; base qualities are absent. The data are from a study of T cell repertoires in cytomegalovirus infection (dated by TCRdb to the late 2010s). General notes on the study: Because public TCR beta signatures pointed to carriage of CMV infection together with the matching HLA type, the HLA type of each donor mattered for the analysis.

On the study overall, not on this receptor specifically: In both this cohort and an independent cohort of over 350 donors, the cumulative frequency of public TCR beta family members distinguished carriers of CMV infection plus the relevant HLA type. The ex vivo response was dominated by HLA-C-restricted CMV-specific TCR beta clonotypes, which also provided the single most frequent clonotype in two of eight donors.

The germline V gene encodes CDR1 MGHRA and CDR2 YSYEKL. V is pared back by 1 base and J by 17 bases, with 9 bases lying between the germline termini. There are 11 amino acids in the CDR3, from cysteine to phenylalanine inclusive. Only the CDR3 DNA stays, 33 bases, in frame from base 1. The instrument was an Illumina HiSeq 1500. TCRdb reworked the public reads: Q25 trimming with fastp, MiXCR clone assembly, productive beta chains retained. Rows with one shared CDR3 protein collapse into an entry with the most common genes and DNA. The sample table holds roughly 500,000 distinct CDR3 sequences, of which 16% were seen once. The top ten constitute roughly 25% of the sample.

This TCR was recovered from a human donor in good health (CMV status not recorded). Some clones in this sample may be carry-over from other donors' samples. Sequenced input: CD8+ T cells from PBMCs. The chain employs TRBV4-1 and TRBJ1-6; the D gene assignment is ambiguous. The DNA sequence is given as TGCGCCAGCAGCCAAGGTGGGATCTTCCACTTT. It codes for CASSQGGIFHF.